This paragraph reports one T cell receptor (beta chain). No antigen is known for it. No much larger clonotype is one base removed from it; base qualities were not supplied. The trial excluded patients who had a history of autoimmune disease or who were on systemic immunosuppression. Peripheral blood for TCR sequencing was drawn from every dose cohort at baseline, at cycle 4 day 1 and at cycle 7 day 1. The samples were taken from a phase I, first-in-human, multicenter, open-label dose-escalation trial of ivuxolimab. Adults with locally advanced or metastatic head and neck squamous cell, hepatocellular, melanoma or renal cell carcinoma were enrolled in the trial. CD4+ and CD8+ T cells were sorted separately from peripheral blood before TCR sequencing. This entry is derived from a study of OX40 agonist ivuxolimab in advanced cancers. About the full investigation: Ivuxolimab was an agonistic, fully human IgG2 monoclonal antibody directed against OX40 (CD134), a costimulatory receptor. Intravenous ivuxolimab was administered to patients every 2 weeks at six dose levels: 0.01, 0.1, 0.3, 1.5, 3 and 10 mg/kg. Of the 50 to 55 patients in dose escalation, some 19 had hepatocellular carcinoma, around 15 had melanoma, 9 had renal cell carcinoma and 9 had head and neck cancer. A male proportion of roughly 85% and a mean age of around 60 years, ranging from roughly 20 to 80, were recorded for the dose-escalation cohort. Patients were allowed to have had prior anti-PD-1, anti-PD-L1 or anti-CTLA-4 therapy, and around 40% of the dose-escalation patients had previously received checkpoint inhibitors. Partial responses were achieved by three dose-escalation patients, of whom one had hepatocellular carcinoma and two had cutaneous melanoma. Peripheral TCRbeta sequencing aimed to test whether ivuxolimab altered TCR sequence diversity and caused clonal T-cell expansion. The paper covers the monotherapy dose-escalation part of the phase I ivuxolimab trial, which included N of about 50 patients. The paper as a whole reports these results and caveats: In the 0.1-3.0 mg/kg groups, partial responders had among the lowest normalized peripheral clonal expansion, particularly in CD8+ T cells. Low levels of normalized T-cell clonal expansion were also shown by some nonresponding patients. At doses of 0.1 to 3.0 mg/kg, clonal expansion of both CD4+ and CD8+ T cells in blood was seen between baseline and week 6. Which antigens the clonally expanded peripheral T cells were specific for was not determined. After ivuxolimab, more expanded clones were found on average in CD8+ T cells than in CD4+ T cells.

For sequencing of the TCRbeta CDR3 region, genomic DNA was extracted from the sorted cells. The immunoSEQ Assay was used for sequencing of TCRbeta CDR3 regions. The source is immuneACCESS, and TCRdb retained only in-frame sequences with V and J called. Part of the clones is not carried over; for the studies checked, unresolved V genes explain less than half of this, and the remainder is unexplained. A total of around 72,000 clones appear in this sample, more than 80% of them only once. The ten largest clones add up to approximately 0.94% of the sample. Trimming takes 3 bases off V and 3 bases off J; junction bases not matched to a gene: 2. The germline V gene (reference sequence) yields SEHNR for CDR1 and FQNEAQ for CDR2. Including cysteine and phenylalanine, the CDR3 has 14 amino acids. Kept here is only the CDR3 DNA, which spans 42 bases and is read in frame from base 1.

The sample here was CD4+ or CD8+ T cells sorted from blood, taken in a trial of the OX40 agonist ivuxolimab. The receptor comes from an adult with an advanced solid tumor such as melanoma, head and neck, liver or kidney cancer. The chain is made from TRBV7-9 and TRBJ1-2, with 9 central nucleotides matching TRBD1. For the CDR3, the sequence is CASSFRQGDYGYTF. The DNA is as follows: TGTGCCAGCAGCTTTCGACAGGGGGACTATGGCTACACCTTC.